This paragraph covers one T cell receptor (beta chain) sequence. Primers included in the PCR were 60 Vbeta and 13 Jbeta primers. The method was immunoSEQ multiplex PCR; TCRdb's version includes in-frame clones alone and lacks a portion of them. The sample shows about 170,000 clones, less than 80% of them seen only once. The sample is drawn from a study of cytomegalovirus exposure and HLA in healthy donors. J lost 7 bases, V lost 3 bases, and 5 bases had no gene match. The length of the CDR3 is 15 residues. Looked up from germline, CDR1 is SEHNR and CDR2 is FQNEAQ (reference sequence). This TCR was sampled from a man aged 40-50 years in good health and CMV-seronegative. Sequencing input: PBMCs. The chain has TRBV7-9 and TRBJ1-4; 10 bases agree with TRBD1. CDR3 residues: CASSFFGTGAEKLFF. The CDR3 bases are TGTGCCAGCAGCTTTTTCGGGACAGGGGCTGAAAAACTGTTTTTT.